This TCR beta chain appears in the sequencing data of a study of CD8 T cells in cerebrospinal fluid in Alzheimer's disease. This clonotype registers large by frequency. Reprocessing the 10x single-cell sequencing reads, TCRdb reports a single entry for every CDR3 protein and omits DNA. This sample's table has around 1,200 distinct CDR3 sequences. The TCR originated in a human donor with Parkinson's disease. The sample was cerebrospinal fluid.

CDR3 sequence: CASSGNGQPQHF. V is TRBV27 and J is TRBJ1-5. This CDR3 region has 12 residues. Per the germline V gene, CDR1 is MNHEY and CDR2 is SMNVEV (reference sequence).